This T cell receptor beta chain was captured by sequencing in a study of OX40 agonist ivuxolimab in advanced cancers. Study-level information: Ivuxolimab doses were 0.01, 0.1, 0.3, 1.5, 3 or 10 mg/kg every 2 weeks. The dose-escalation group included hepatocellular carcinoma, melanoma, renal cell carcinoma and head and neck cancer.

Clones were read by immunoSEQ multiplex PCR, and TCRdb kept only the in-frame ones, dropping some. The table shows more than 40,000 clones, with 82% occurring only once. The table lists this clone with a count of one. The antigen is unknown. The length of the CDR3 is 13 residues. Germline V CDR1 and CDR2: PRHDT, FYEKMQ (reference sequence). V was pared by 5 bases and J by 4 bases, with 11 bases between. Study-level points and caveats: Determination of antigen specificity was not performed for the expanded peripheral T cells.

The sequences come from CD4+ or CD8+ T cells sorted from blood, collected in a trial of the OX40 agonist ivuxolimab. The chain has TRBV13 and TRBJ1-2, with D perhaps TRBD1 (5 bases). The sequence derives from an adult with an advanced solid tumor such as melanoma, head and neck, liver or kidney cancer. CDR3 residues: CASSTDSLYGYTF. CDR3 DNA: TGTGCCAGCAGCACCGACAGTCTCTATGGCTACACCTTC.